These T cell receptor beta chains were read from a single sample in a study of blood T cell repertoires in COVID-19. Measured with immunoSEQ multiplex PCR; TCRdb has only the in-frame clones, and not every one. The repertoire has around 35,000 clones, about 89% of them found once; the top ten carry approximately 6.6%. Source material: peripheral blood. These receptors came from a human donor in a cohort sampled during active COVID-19. The CDR3 runs from the conserved cysteine through the conserved F or W. The D gene is left open where the match is weak. Rows give clone size only sometimes, using once, few, many, or a class for an expanded clone.

TRBJ2-7 NA TRBV19 NA CASSIENGRGYEQYF TGTGCCAGTAGTATTGAAAACGGGAGAGGGTACGAGCAGTACTTC
TRBJ2-7 TRBD1 TRBV10-3 NA CAIRTDRATYEQYF TGTGCCATCAGGACGGACAGGGCGACCTACGAGCAGTACTTC
TRBJ1-6 NA TRBV9 few CASSATAYGGSPLHF TGTGCCAGCAGCGCTACAGCTTACGGGGGTTCACCCCTCCACTTT
TRBJ1-2 NA TRBV10-3 once CAISEADTSVNYGYTF TGTGCCATCAGTGAGGCTGACACGTCTGTGAACTATGGCTACACCTTC
TRBJ1-1 NA TRBV6-1 NA CASSEAQNMNTEAFF TGTGCCAGCAGTGAAGCGCAGAATATGAACACTGAAGCTTTCTTT
TRBJ1-6 NA TRBV3-1/TRBV3-2 NA CASSYQTDSPLHF TGTGCCAGCAGCTACCAGACAGATTCACCCCTCCACTTT
TRBJ2-7 TRBD1 TRBV6-2/TRBV6-3 NA CASSAVGGDYEQYF TGTGCCAGCAGTGCCGTAGGGGGCGACTACGAGCAGTACTTC
TRBJ2-6 TRBD1 TRBV19 NA CAARQGDALGANVLTF TGTGCCGCCCGACAGGGGGACGCGTTGGGGGCCAACGTCCTGACTTTC
TRBJ2-7 TRBD2 TRBV28 NA CASSHELAGGTHEQYF TGTGCCAGCAGCCACGAACTAGCGGGAGGGACCCACGAGCAGTACTTC
TRBJ2-3 TRBD2 TRBV29-1 NA CSVSSGTGTDTQYF TGCAGCGTATCTAGCGGAACCGGGACAGATACGCAGTATTTT
TRBJ1-4 NA TRBV7-9 NA CASSLDSNEKLFF TGTGCCAGCAGCTTGGACAGTAATGAAAAACTGTTTTTT
TRBJ2-3 NA TRBV7-9 NA CASSLGLADTQYF TGTGCCAGCAGCTTAGGGCTAGCAGATACGCAGTATTTT
TRBJ2-2 NA TRBV29-1 NA CSVRTTQNTGELFF TGCAGCGTCAGGACAACCCAGAACACCGGGGAGCTGTTTTTT
TRBJ2-7 NA TRBV7-9 few CASSLEFLASYEQYF TGTGCCAGCAGCTTAGAGTTCCTAGCCTCCTACGAGCAGTACTTC
TRBJ2-7 TRBD1 TRBV3-1/TRBV3-2 NA CASSQDRQGASEQYF TGTGCCAGCAGCCAAGACAGGCAGGGGGCTAGCGAGCAGTACTTC
TRBJ2-7 NA TRBV30 NA CAWSEYSSQGRYEQYF TGTGCCTGGAGTGAGTATTCTAGTCAGGGAAGATACGAGCAGTACTTC
TRBJ2-3 TRBD2 TRBV7-9 once CATSGEGSTDTQYF TGTGCCACGAGCGGGGAGGGGAGCACAGATACGCAGTATTTT
TRBJ2-7 TRBD1 TRBV2 NA CASSGRQGKLYEQYF TGTGCCAGCAGTGGTAGACAGGGGAAACTCTACGAGCAGTACTTC
TRBJ2-5 TRBD2 TRBV9 NA CASSVGLFKSGRAGETQYF TGTGCCAGCAGCGTAGGTCTATTCAAAAGCGGGAGGGCCGGGGAGACCCAGTACTTC
TRBJ2-7 TRBD1 TRBV10-2 NA CASKLGQGANEQYF TGCGCCAGCAAGTTGGGACAGGGGGCGAACGAGCAGTACTTC
TRBJ2-1 TRBD2 TRBV5-1 NA CASSRGGLAGPNEQFF TGCGCCAGCAGCCGCGGCGGCCTAGCGGGCCCCAATGAGCAGTTCTTC
TRBJ1-2 NA TRBV6-6 NA CASSPGQSYGYTF TGTGCCAGCAGTCCCGGACAGAGCTATGGCTACACCTTC
TRBJ1-2 NA TRBV5-1 once CASDYSIGYTF TGCGCCAGCGACTATTCTATTGGCTACACCTTC
TRBJ2-2 NA TRBV18 NA CASSPLDSPNTGELFF TGTGCCAGCTCACCATTGGACAGCCCTAACACCGGGGAGCTGTTTTTT